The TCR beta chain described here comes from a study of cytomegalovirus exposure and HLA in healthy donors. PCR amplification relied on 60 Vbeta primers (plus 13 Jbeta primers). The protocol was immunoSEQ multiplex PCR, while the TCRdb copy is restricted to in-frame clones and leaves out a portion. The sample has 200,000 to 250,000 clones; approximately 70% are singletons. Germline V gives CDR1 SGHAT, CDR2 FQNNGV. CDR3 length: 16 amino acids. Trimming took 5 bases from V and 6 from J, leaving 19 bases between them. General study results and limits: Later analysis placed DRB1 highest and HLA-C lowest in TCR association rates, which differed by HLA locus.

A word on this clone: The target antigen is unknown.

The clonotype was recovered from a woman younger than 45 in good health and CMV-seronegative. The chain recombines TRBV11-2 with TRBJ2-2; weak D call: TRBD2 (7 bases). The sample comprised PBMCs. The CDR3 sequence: CASSQGGVRSSGELFF. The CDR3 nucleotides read TGTGCCAGCAGCCAAGGGGGGGTTCGATCTTCCGGGGAGCTGTTTTTT.